These T cell receptor beta chains were read from a single sample in a study of cytomegalovirus exposure and HLA in healthy donors. Generated by immunoSEQ multiplex PCR, the TCRdb table keeps only in-frame clones and is missing some. The sample contains about 180,000 clones, approximately 80% of which appear only once. The sequenced material came from PBMCs. The receptors come from a woman aged 45-60 years in good health and CMV-seronegative. Each CDR3 is given with its conserved first and last residue. The order of the fields is CDR3 length, V gene, CDR3 protein.

cdr3_length: 17; v_call: TRBV4-1; cdr3_aa: CASSQAPISGLSYEQYF
cdr3_length: 17; v_call: TRBV23-1; cdr3_aa: CASSQSTPGRRVYEQYF
cdr3_length: 13; v_call: TRBV28; cdr3_aa: CASSLGSTDTQYF
cdr3_length: 13; v_call: TRBV5-6; cdr3_aa: CASSLEDRGEQFF
cdr3_length: 13; v_call: TRBV4-3; cdr3_aa: CASRGVAGGEQFF
cdr3_length: 15; v_call: TRBV19; cdr3_aa: CASSTGGGWDQPQHF
cdr3_length: 14; v_call: TRBV7-2; cdr3_aa: CASRPSRDTDTQYF
cdr3_length: 12; v_call: TRBV5-6; cdr3_aa: CASSLGRAEQFF
cdr3_length: 15; v_call: TRBV5-4; cdr3_aa: CASSSRGISSYEQYF
cdr3_length: 16; v_call: TRBV29-1; cdr3_aa: CSATRTSGSSTDTQYF
cdr3_length: 16; v_call: TRBV5-1; cdr3_aa: CASGLQAPGNTGELFF
cdr3_length: 13; v_call: TRBV11-2; cdr3_aa: CASSYDRNYEQYF
cdr3_length: 18; v_call: TRBV7-2; cdr3_aa: CASSLPRGAGRSTDTQYF
cdr3_length: 13; v_call: TRBV7-2; cdr3_aa: CASSLDSNTEAFF